The 26 T cell receptor beta chains presented below share a single source sample, sequenced in a study of T cell changes during pregnancy in multiple sclerosis. This table comes from immunoSEQ multiplex PCR, and its TCRdb copy is limited to in-frame clones, with some not included. This sample has tens of thousands of clones, with 92% found just once. Sample: peripheral blood, taken in the first trimester of pregnancy. The source of these receptors is a female donor with multiple sclerosis, enrolled in a pregnancy study.

This rearrangement joins TRBV19 to TRBJ2-3; 9 nucleotides match TRBD2. Germline CDR1 LNHDA, CDR2 SQIVND (reference sequence). The CDR3 is 16 residues long. The V segment lost 5 bases and the J segment 6 bases; nucleotides outside the gene matches: 12. CDR3 in amino acids: CASSPLSGSGIDTQYF. DNA of the CDR3: TGTGCCAGTAGTCCCCTTAGCGGGAGCGGCATCGATACGCAGTATTTT.

This chain connects TRBV10-3 to TRBJ1-1; D is unclear. Germline V CDR1 and CDR2: ENHRY, SYGVKD. The CDR3 contains 16 residues. Trimming took 4 bases from V and 0 from J, leaving 15 bases between them. The CDR3 coding sequence is TGTGCCATCAGTGGGCTTCAGGCGTCCGTGAACACTGAAGCTTTCTTT. Its translation is CAISGLQASVNTEAFF.

The V call is TRBV2, the J call TRBJ2-7; a possible D gene is TRBD2 (6 bases). V was cut by 6 bases and J by 4 bases, with 13 bases left in between. Germline lookup yields CDR1 SNHLY and CDR2 FYNNEI. The CDR3 is made up of 13 amino acids. CDR3 region: CASSPVTSYEQYF. CDR3 DNA: TGTGCCAGCAGCCCCGTGACTAGTTACGAGCAGTACTTC.

J is TRBJ2-7 and V is TRBV19; 7 nucleotides line up with TRBD1. Germline V CDR1 and CDR2: LNHDA, SQIVND (reference sequence). This CDR3 comprises 15 residues. V gave up 5 bases and J gave up 3 bases; unmatched junction bases: 10. The DNA of the CDR3 is TGTGCCAGTAGTTCCATCTCGACAGGGTTCTACGAGCAGTACTTC. Its translation: CASSSISTGFYEQYF.

V and J are TRBV10-3 and TRBJ1-2; 8 nucleotides agree with TRBD1. CDR3 size: 15 residues. Germline CDR1 ENHRY, CDR2 SYGVKD. J lost 4 bases, V lost 3 bases, and 7 bases had no gene match. CDR3 sequence reads: CAISDLGQGSYGYTF. The CDR3 coding sequence is TGTGCCATCAGTGACTTAGGACAGGGAAGCTATGGCTACACCTTC.

The V call is TRBV7-2, the J call TRBJ1-4; D perhaps matches TRBD1 (5 bases). Per the germline V gene, CDR1 is SGHTA and CDR2 is FQGNSA. The CDR3 is made up of 14 amino acids. V was shortened by 0 bases and J by 7 bases, with 9 bases between the two germline ends. The CDR3 spells CASSLAGEGEKLFF. The CDR3, as DNA: TGTGCCAGCAGCTTAGCAGGGGAGGGTGAAAAACTGTTTTTT. Full variable domain (missing parts from reference TRBV7-2 and TRBJ1-4): GAGVSQSPSNKVTEKGKDVELRCDPISGHTALYWYRQSLGQGLEFLIYFQGNSAPDKSGLPSDRFSAERTGGSVSTLTIQRTQQEDSAVYLCASSLAGEGEKLFFGSGTQLSVL.

The chain uses TRBV30 and TRBJ2-3; D perhaps matches TRBD2 (6 bases). CDR3 length: 19 amino acids. Trimming took off 4 bases at V and 5 bases at J, with 31 bases between the two ends. Germline lookup yields CDR1 GTSNPN and CDR2 SVGIG (reference sequence). CDR3 protein: CAWTRGRLDGPIRGDTQYF. Written as DNA, the CDR3 is TGTGCCTGGACAAGAGGGAGGCTCGATGGGCCAATTCGAGGAGATACGCAGTATTTT.

This clone appeared once. V is TRBV6-6 and J is TRBJ1-2, with TRBD1 matching over 8 bases. Germline V gives CDR1 MNHNY, CDR2 SVGAGI (reference sequence). The CDR3 extends over 16 amino acids. V trimming: 4 bases; J trimming: 4 bases; junction bases outside the gene matches: 11. CDR3 sequence (DNA): TGTGCCAGCAGTTCTGGCAGGGGGCGGGAGGGCTATGGCTACACCTTC. Translated: CASSSGRGREGYGYTF.

This rearrangement joins TRBV7-8 to TRBJ1-3; a possible D gene is TRBD1 (5 bases). CDR1 SGHVS and CDR2 FQNEAQ come from the germline V gene. The CDR3 loop spans 16 amino acids. The germline V and J ends were trimmed by 5 bases and 2 bases, with 16 bases remaining between them. CDR3 sequence (DNA): TGTGCCAGCAGCCTGGGGCGGGGCCCACCTGGAAACACCATATATTTT. Translated: CASSLGRGPPGNTIYF. Complete variable domain (other parts from reference TRBV7-8 and TRBJ1-3): GAGVSQSPRYKVAKRGQDVALRCDPISGHVSLFWYQQALGQGPEFLTYFQNEAQLDKSGLPSDRFFAERPEGSVSTLKIQRTQQEDSAVYLCASSLGRGPPGNTIYFGEGSWLTVV.

J is TRBJ2-3 and V is TRBV2; tentative D call: TRBD2 (6 bases). Germline values: CDR1 SNHLY, CDR2 FYNNEI. Deletions cut 6 bases from V and 3 bases from J, with 16 bases between. The CDR3 totals 15 residues. The DNA of the CDR3 is TGTGCCAGCAGGCCTACTATGGGGGGAACAGATACGCAGTATTTT. Its translation is CASRPTMGGTDTQYF.

Concerning this clone itself: The same CDR3 arises from other DNA sequences in this sample as well. The chain couples TRBV6-5 to TRBJ1-1; D is ambiguous. Germline-derived CDR1 and CDR2 are MNHEY and SVGAGI. This CDR3 is 12 amino acids long. The V and J ends lost 4 bases and 4 bases respectively, with 7 bases between them. The CDR3 region has the DNA TGTGCCAGCAGTTTCCGGGGCACTGAAGCTTTCTTT. Translating gives CASSFRGTEAFF.

This chain uses TRBV11-2 with TRBJ1-6; D might be TRBD1 (5 bases). This CDR3 is built from 15 residues. V was clipped by 1 base and J by 5 bases, with 9 bases between them. In germline, CDR1 is SGHAT, CDR2 FQNNGV. The CDR3 spells CASSLVRANNSPLHF. CDR3 sequence (DNA): TGTGCCAGCAGCTTAGTCAGGGCTAATAATTCACCCCTCCACTTT.

As concerns this clone: At one of its ends the junction is not consistent with the germline gene, which may arise from a read error. This chain joins TRBV13 and TRBJ2-4, with 10 bases lining up with TRBD2. Germline V lookup: CDR1 PRHDT, CDR2 FYEKMQ (reference sequence). The CDR3 is 13 residues long. The CDR3 protein is CASSLDLAGAVNF. CDR3 bases: TGTGCCAGCAGCCTCGACCTAGCGGGAGCGGTGAACTTC.

The chain carries TRBV30 and TRBJ2-1; no reliable D call. This CDR3 comprises 13 residues. Germline lookup yields CDR1 GTSNPN and CDR2 SVGIG (reference sequence). The V end was cut by 0 bases, the J end by 7 bases, with 10 bases between. In nucleotides, the CDR3 is TGTGCCTGGAGTGTCCCACCACTGAATGAGCAGTTCTTC. Translation: CAWSVPPLNEQFF.

The chain is built from TRBV28 and TRBJ2-5, with a possible D match to TRBD2 (5 bases). The germline CDR1 and CDR2 sequences are MDHEN and SYDVKM. The CDR3 spans 13 residues. The ends were cut back, 6 bases at V and 2 bases at J, with 10 bases in the middle. This CDR3 is CASRRSGQETQYF. CDR3 coding DNA: TGTGCCAGCAGAAGGTCGGGGCAAGAGACCCAGTACTTC.

The rearrangement joins TRBV29-1 to TRBJ2-1, with 10 bases that match TRBD2. The CDR3 covers 18 residues. V gave up 3 bases and J gave up 9 bases; unmatched junction bases: 20. The germline V gene has CDR1 SQVTM and CDR2 ANQGSEA. The CDR3 DNA reads as TGCAGCGTTGAGGTCTTTTTAGGGCTAGCGGGAGTAGGGAGTGAGCAGTTCTTC. This sequence encodes CSVEVFLGLAGVGSEQFF.

In its sample, this clone was seen once. The CDR3 coding sequence is TGTGCCAGCAGCCCCCATGGACAGGGCGAAGAGACCCAGTACTTC. It yields the protein CASSPHGQGEETQYF. This chain connects TRBV7-6 to TRBJ2-5, with 8 bases matching TRBD1. Germline loops: CDR1 SGHVS, CDR2 FNYEAQ. The CDR3 totals 15 residues. J was trimmed by 3 bases and V by 5 bases; bases with no gene match: 8.

The chain recombines TRBV7-9 with TRBJ2-3; unclear D gene. CDR3 length: 13 residues. V lost 3 bases, J lost 1 base, and 5 bases lay in between. In germline, CDR1 is SEHNR, CDR2 FQNEAQ (reference sequence). The CDR3 spells CASSFERTDTQYF. The CDR3 DNA follows: TGTGCCAGCAGCTTCGAGCGCACAGATACGCAGTATTTT. Complete variable domain (other parts from reference TRBV7-9 and TRBJ2-3): DTGVSQNPRHKITKRGQNVTFRCDPISEHNRLYWYRQTLGQGPEFLTYFQNEAQLEKSRLLSDRFSAERPKGSFSTLEIQRTEQGDSAMYLCASSFERTDTQYFGPGTRLTVL.

The J gene is TRBJ2-3, the V gene TRBV11-3; 8 bases line up with TRBD2. This CDR3 comprises 17 residues. CDR1 SGHNT and CDR2 YENEEA come from the germline V gene. V shed 6 bases and J 3 bases; nucleotides not matched to a gene: 14. The CDR3 bases are TGTGCCAGCAGTTCCCGTTTGCGGGAGGAGAGAACAGATACGCAGTATTTT. Translated, it gives CASSSRLREERTDTQYF.

The chain has TRBV28 and TRBJ1-5; D might be TRBD1 (5 bases). The CDR3 is 16 amino acids. Germline CDR1 is MDHEN and CDR2 is SYDVKM. Trimming left V 5 bases short and J 2 bases short, with 16 bases between. This CDR3 is CASSLTQGSRNQPQHF. CDR3 nucleotide sequence: TGTGCCAGCAGTCTAACCCAGGGTTCGCGCAATCAGCCCCAGCATTTT.

The CDR3 DNA reads as TGTGCCAGCAGTTTATATTGGGGGGCTAATGAAAAACTGTTTTTT. Its protein product is CASSLYWGANEKLFF. The chain joins TRBV27 to TRBJ1-4; tentative D call: TRBD1 (5 bases). Germline CDR1 MNHEY, CDR2 SMNVEV (reference sequence). Trimming removed 1 base at V and 3 bases at J, with 9 bases between. The CDR3 has 15 residues.

The V call is TRBV5-5, the J call TRBJ2-7; 8 bases are shared with TRBD2. After removal of 3 bases from V and 5 bases from J, the junction contained 7 bases not matched to a gene. The CDR3 extends over 14 amino acids. Germline V CDR1 and CDR2: SGHKS, YYEKEE (reference sequence). CDR3 residues: CASSSGTSLDEQYF. For the CDR3, the DNA is TGTGCCAGCAGCTCCGGGACTAGTCTCGACGAGCAGTACTTC.

V usage is TRBV2 and J usage is TRBJ1-4, with D unclear. V was cut by 3 bases and J by 4 bases, with 9 bases left in between. CDR3 length: 14 residues. The germline gives CDR1 SNHLY, CDR2 FYNNEI. The CDR3 is CASSDPGLNEKLFF. The CDR3 nucleotides are TGTGCCAGCAGTGATCCCGGACTTAATGAAAAACTGTTTTTT.

The chain uses TRBV18 and TRBJ2-7; 8 bases match TRBD1. Trimming cost V 2 bases and J 3 bases; bases outside gene matches: 6. The CDR3 extends over 15 amino acids. CDR1 is KGHSH and CDR2 is LQKENI in the germline V gene. CDR3: CASSPIEQGVYEQYF. The CDR3 nucleotides are TGTGCCAGCTCACCAATTGAACAGGGGGTCTACGAGCAGTACTTC.

This rearrangement joins TRBV11-2 to TRBJ2-3, with D maybe TRBD2 (6 bases). Trimming left V 0 bases short and J 0 bases short, with 7 bases between. The V gene's germline CDR1 is SGHAT and CDR2 FQNNGV. The length of the CDR3 is 15 residues. CDR3: CASSLDGTSTDTQYF. DNA for the CDR3: TGTGCCAGCAGCTTAGACGGGACTAGCACAGATACGCAGTATTTT. Together with reference TRBV11-2 and TRBJ2-3, the CDR3 gives the full variable domain: EAGVAQSPRYKIIEKRQSVAFWCNPISGHATLYWYQQILGQGPKLLIQFQNNGVVDDSQLPKDRFSAERLKGVDSTLKIQPAKLEDSAVYLCASSLDGTSTDTQYFGPGTRLTVL.

V is TRBV20-1 and J is TRBJ2-5; D is uncertain. The CDR3 consists of 11 residues. Per the germline V gene, CDR1 is DFQATT and CDR2 is SNEGSKA (reference sequence). V lost 6 bases, J lost 5 bases, and 10 bases lay in between. The CDR3 spells CSAQVRETQYF. The CDR3 DNA is TGCAGTGCCCAAGTGCGGGAGACCCAGTACTTC.